The 16 T cell receptor beta chains listed next were all sequenced from one sample in a study of Ad26.COV2.S vaccination and SARS-CoV-2 variants. The data were produced by immunoSEQ multiplex PCR, yet TCRdb's version contains in-frame clones alone and is incomplete. This sample has 380,000 or so clones, with 75% to 90% found just once. Regarding treatment: 15 to 20 received Ad26.COV2.S at low or high dose, single or two shots; roughly five received placebo; per-sample allocation not given. Samples came from day 63 after the first vaccine or placebo injection. The sequencing here drew on peripheral blood, taken in a trial of Ad26.COV2.S vaccine versus placebo. These receptor sequences come from a person aged 18-65 years who received the Ad26.COV2.S COVID-19 vaccine or a placebo.

The genes are TRBV29-1 and TRBJ2-3, with D unclear. From germline, CDR1 is SQVTM and CDR2 ANQGSEA. The ends were cut back, 4 bases at V and 0 bases at J, with 5 bases in the middle. The CDR3 consists of 12 residues. The CDR3 nucleotides are TGCAGCGTTGGCAAAAGCACAGATACGCAGTATTTT. As protein: CSVGKSTDTQYF.

A note on this clone: Germline and junction disagree at one end, which may indicate a read error. The chain combines TRBV24-1 with TRBJ2-3; D may be TRBD1 (6 bases). Germline V CDR1 and CDR2: KGHDR, SFDVKD. The CDR3 extends over 15 amino acids. As DNA, the CDR3 is TGTGCTACCACCCAGACAGGAGAGATCACAGATACGCAGTATTTT. It yields the protein CATTQTGEITDTQYF.

J is TRBJ2-3 and V is TRBV6-4; 7 nucleotides line up with TRBD2. The V segment lost 3 bases and the J segment 3 bases; nucleotides outside the gene matches: 3. This CDR3 spans 14 amino acids. Per germline, CDR1 MRHNA and CDR2 SNTAGT. Here the CDR3 reads CASSDSLATDTQYF. CDR3 nucleotides: TGTGCCAGCAGTGATTCACTAGCGACAGATACGCAGTATTTT.

V is TRBV5-1 and J is TRBJ2-3; 8 bases map to TRBD1. V was pared by 8 bases and J by 1 base, with 9 bases of the junction left unmatched. The CDR3 extends over 15 amino acids. Germline V gene lookup returns CDR1 SGHRS and CDR2 YFSETQ. CDR3 in DNA: TGCGCCAGTCGTCTCGGGACAGGAGGCACAGATACGCAGTATTTT. It codes for CASRLGTGGTDTQYF.

This chain links TRBV5-5 with TRBJ2-4; 9 bases map to TRBD2. Germline lookup yields CDR1 SGHKS and CDR2 YYEKEE (reference sequence). This CDR3 spans 15 amino acids. Losses at the gene ends were 0 bases for V and 15 bases for J; bases not matched to a gene: 13. Here the CDR3 reads CASSLATSGPPRGYF. The CDR3 coding sequence is TGTGCCAGCAGCTTGGCCACTAGCGGGCCGCCGCGCGGGTACTTC.

V gene TRBV4-1 combines with J gene TRBJ2-3; 9 positions match TRBD1. With V trimmed by 4 bases and J by 1 base, 3 bases remained unmatched. Germline CDR1 is MGHRA and CDR2 is YSYEKL. CDR3 length: 15 residues. CDR3 residues: CASSLRTGGTDTQYF. The CDR3 nucleotides are TGCGCCAGCAGCCTTCGGACAGGGGGCACAGATACGCAGTATTTT.

This clone was seen just once. Here the CDR3 reads CAWVGPADTQYF. DNA of the CDR3: TGTGCCTGGGTTGGGCCCGCAGATACGCAGTATTTT. This chain joins TRBV30 and TRBJ2-3; no reliable D call. Germline values: CDR1 GTSNPN, CDR2 SVGIG (reference sequence). The CDR3 consists of 12 residues. V lost 5 bases and J 4 bases, leaving 10 bases between the germline ends.

This clone appeared a single time. This chain joins TRBV6-1 and TRBJ1-1, with a tentative D call TRBD1 (6 bases). V lost 3 bases and J lost 0, with 20 bases in between. This CDR3 is built from 18 residues. CDR1 and CDR2 from the germline V gene are MNHNS and SASEGT. Here the CDR3 reads CASSDLYRASFMNTEAFF. Written as DNA, the CDR3 is TGTGCCAGCAGTGACCTCTACAGGGCCTCCTTTATGAACACTGAAGCTTTCTTT.

The rearrangement uses TRBV5-1 and TRBJ2-7; 11 bases match TRBD1. This CDR3 is built from 14 residues. Losses at the gene ends were 3 bases for V and 7 bases for J; bases not matched to a gene: 6. Germline loops: CDR1 SGHRS, CDR2 YFSETQ. The CDR3 is CASSWDRGVAEQYF. Written as DNA, the CDR3 is TGCGCCAGCAGCTGGGACAGGGGGGTTGCGGAGCAGTACTTC.

About this clone itself: A read error may account for a junction end that differs from germline. This chain joins TRBV2 and TRBJ2-5; 14 bases are a match to TRBD2. The CDR3 is 13 amino acids. CDR1 is SNHLY and CDR2 is FYNNEI in the germline V gene. CDR3 loop: CASSPGLAGGPDF. As DNA, the CDR3 is TGTGCCAGCAGCCCCGGACTAGCGGGGGGCCCTGACTTC.

The chain recombines TRBV2 with TRBJ1-6; D is ambiguous. V was trimmed by 4 bases and J by 9 bases, leaving 10 bases between them. Germline-derived CDR1 and CDR2 are SNHLY and FYNNEI. This CDR3 is 13 amino acids long. The CDR3 region has the DNA TGTGCCAGCAGTGGCTCCCTAGCTTCACCCCTCCACTTT. It specifies CASSGSLASPLHF.

The rearrangement joins TRBV6-2 or TRBV6-3 to TRBJ2-2, with D possibly being TRBD1 (6 bases). This CDR3 is 18 amino acids long. Deletions cut 0 bases from V and 3 bases from J, with 17 bases between. Germline CDR1 and CDR2: MNHEY and SVGEGT. The CDR3 protein is CASSYSISTGIYTGELFF. The CDR3 coding sequence is TGTGCCAGCAGTTACTCGATCTCTACAGGGATTTACACCGGGGAGCTGTTTTTT.

This clone was picked up one time. The chain couples TRBV3-1 (or the pseudogene TRBV3-2) to TRBJ2-1, with D possibly being TRBD2 (5 bases). Trimming shortened V by 4 bases and J by 0 bases, and 7 bases separated the two germline ends. The germline gives CDR1 LGHDT, CDR2 YNNKEL (reference sequence). CDR3 length: 14 residues. Written as DNA, the CDR3 is TGTGCCAGCAGCCGAGGGAGCTCCTACAATGAGCAGTTCTTC. It specifies CASSRGSSYNEQFF.

The chain joins TRBV19 to TRBJ1-6; tentative D call: TRBD1 (5 bases). The CDR3 has 17 amino acids. The V gene lost 3 bases and the J gene lost 10 bases, with 22 bases spanning the gap. Germline lookup yields CDR1 LNHDA and CDR2 SQIVND (reference sequence). The DNA of the CDR3 is TGTGCCAGTAGTATTGGGGCCAGAGGACTGCGCTTATCACCCCTCCACTTT. Translated, it gives CASSIGARGLRLSPLHF.

This chain links TRBV6-2 or TRBV6-3 with TRBJ2-2; D unresolved. Germline CDR1 reads MNHEY; CDR2 reads SVGEGT. The CDR3 extends over 13 amino acids. Trimming shortened V by 2 bases and J by 8 bases, and 9 bases separated the two germline ends. In DNA, the CDR3 is TGTGCCAGCAGTTACGACCCCAGGGGGGAGCTGTTTTTT. Protein product: CASSYDPRGELFF.

This rearrangement joins TRBV11-2 to TRBJ1-3; the D gene is possibly TRBD1 (5 bases). V gave up 5 bases and J gave up 2 bases, with 16 bases separating them. There are 16 residues in the CDR3. The V gene's germline CDR1 is SGHAT and CDR2 FQNNGV. The CDR3 is CASSPDGAGAGNTIYF. The CDR3 DNA is TGTGCCAGCAGCCCAGATGGGGCGGGGGCTGGAAACACCATATATTTT. Filled out from reference TRBV11-2 and TRBJ1-3, the complete variable domain reads EAGVAQSPRYKIIEKRQSVAFWCNPISGHATLYWYQQILGQGPKLLIQFQNNGVVDDSQLPKDRFSAERLKGVDSTLKIQPAKLEDSAVYLCASSPDGAGAGNTIYFGEGSWLTVV.